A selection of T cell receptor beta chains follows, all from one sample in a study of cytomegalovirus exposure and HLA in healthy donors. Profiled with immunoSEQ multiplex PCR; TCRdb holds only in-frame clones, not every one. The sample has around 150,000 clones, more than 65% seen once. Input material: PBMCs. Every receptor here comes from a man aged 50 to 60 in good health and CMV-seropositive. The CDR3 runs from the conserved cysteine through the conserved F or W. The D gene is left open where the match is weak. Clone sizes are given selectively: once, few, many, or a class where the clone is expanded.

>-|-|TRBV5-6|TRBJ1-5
TGTGCCAGCAGCTTTAGACAGAGCAATCAGCCCCAGCATTTT
CASSFRQSNQPQHF
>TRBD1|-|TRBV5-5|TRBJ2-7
TGTGCCAGCAGCTTGGGAGACAGGGGACCCTACGAGCAGTACTTC
CASSLGDRGPYEQYF
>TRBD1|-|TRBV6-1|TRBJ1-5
TGTGCCAGCAACCCGACAGGGGGCAGTCAGCCCCAGCATTTT
CASNPTGGSQPQHF
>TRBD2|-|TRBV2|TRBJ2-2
TGTGCCAGCACCGGAAGCGGGAGTATAGGCGGGGAGCTGTTTTTT
CASTGSGSIGGELFF
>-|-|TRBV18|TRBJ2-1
TGTGCCAGCTCACCACGGCGCAGCGATGAGCAGTTCTTC
CASSPRRSDEQFF
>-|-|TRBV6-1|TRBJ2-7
TGTGCCAGCAGTGAATACACCTACGAGCAGTACTTC
CASSEYTYEQYF
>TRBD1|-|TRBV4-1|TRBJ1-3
TGCGCCAGCAGGGGGGACAGGGGGCTAGTTGGAAACACCATATATTTT
CASRGDRGLVGNTIYF
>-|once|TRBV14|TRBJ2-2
TGTGCCAGCAGGTCAAGCCAAACCCCCGGGGAGCTGTTTTTT
CASRSSQTPGELFF
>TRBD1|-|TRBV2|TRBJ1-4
TGTGCCAGCAGTGAGCAAGGGGGCGCAGAAAAACTGTTTTTT
CASSEQGGAEKLFF
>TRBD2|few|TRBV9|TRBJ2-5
TGTGCCAGCAGCGGGGTAGCGGGAGGGTTAGAGACCCAGTACTTC
CASSGVAGGLETQYF
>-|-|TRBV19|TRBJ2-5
TGTGCCAGTAAGGACAGACAAGAGACCCAGTACTTC
CASKDRQETQYF
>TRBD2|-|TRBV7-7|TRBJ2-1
TGTGCTAGCAGCGTGGGACTAGCGGGAGACATCCAGTTCTTC
CASSVGLAGDIQFF
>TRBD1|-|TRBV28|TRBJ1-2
TGTGCCAGCATCCGAGACTCAGGGGGCTCATATGGCTACACCTTC
CASIRDSGGSYGYTF
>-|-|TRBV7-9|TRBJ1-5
TGTGCCAGCAGCTTAGGAAGGGGCCGTCAGCCCCAGCATTTT
CASSLGRGRQPQHF
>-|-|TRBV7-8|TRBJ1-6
TGTGCCAGCAGCTTAGAACCACAGTCTATGTATTCACCCCTCCACTTT
CASSLEPQSMYSPLHF
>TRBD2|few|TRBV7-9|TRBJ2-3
TGTTCCAGCAGCCGCTATGGCGGGAGGGTCGGCACAGATACGCAGTATTTT
CSSSRYGGRVGTDTQYF
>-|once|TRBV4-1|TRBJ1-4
TGCGCCAGCAGCCTCCGGGACTTTTATCCCTCCCCTAATGAAAAACTGTTTTTT
CASSLRDFYPSPNEKLFF
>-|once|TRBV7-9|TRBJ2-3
TGTGCCAGCAGCTTAGTACTCGGTACAGATACGCAGTATTTT
CASSLVLGTDTQYF
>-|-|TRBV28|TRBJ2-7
TGTGCCAGCAGTTTAGGCGGGGTCTACGAGCAGTACTTC
CASSLGGVYEQYF
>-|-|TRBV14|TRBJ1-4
TGTGCCAGCAGCCAACGGCTCCCTCGGGCGGGAAATGAAAAACTGTTTTTT
CASSQRLPRAGNEKLFF
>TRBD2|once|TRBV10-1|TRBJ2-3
TGCGCCAGCAGTGAACCGGGACTAGCGGGAGGAGGGTCCGATACGCAGTATTTT
CASSEPGLAGGGSDTQYF
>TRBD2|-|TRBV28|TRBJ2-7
TGTGCCAGCAGTTCCAGCGGGAGTCCTGCCTACGAGCAGTACTTC
CASSSSGSPAYEQYF
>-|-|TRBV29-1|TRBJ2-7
TGCAGCCTCCCCCGCGTCTCCTACGAGCAGTACTTC
CSLPRVSYEQYF
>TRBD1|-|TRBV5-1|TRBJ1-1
TGCGCCAGCAGCATGGACAGGGGGAGCACTGAAGCTTTCTTT
CASSMDRGSTEAFF
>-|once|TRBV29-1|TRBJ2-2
TGCAGCGTTGAAGATATTTTTCGGGGGACGGAAGCCGAAAAGCCCGGGGAGCTGTTTTTT
CSVEDIFRGTEAEKPGELFF
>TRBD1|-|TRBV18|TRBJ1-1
TGTGCCAGCTCACTCGACAGGGTTACGAACACTGAAGCTTTCTTT
CASSLDRVTNTEAFF
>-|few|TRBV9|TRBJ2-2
TGTGCCAGCAGCGTATATGGAGGGAATACCGGGGAGCTGTTTTTT
CASSVYGGNTGELFF
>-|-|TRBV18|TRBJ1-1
TGTGCCAGCTCACCACGCGAGGTTCCAGCTTTCTTT
CASSPREVPAFF
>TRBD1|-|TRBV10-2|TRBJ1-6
TGCGCCAGCAGCAGGACAGGCTTTAATTCACCCCTCCACTTT
CASSRTGFNSPLHF
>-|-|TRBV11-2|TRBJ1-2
TGTGCCAGCAGCCTCCCCGGGAACTATGGCTACACCTTC
CASSLPGNYGYTF
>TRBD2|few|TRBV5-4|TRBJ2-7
TGTGCCAGCAGCCCCCCGCGGAGCGGGGGGGACTACGAGCAGTACTTC
CASSPPRSGGDYEQYF
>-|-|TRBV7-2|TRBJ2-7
TGTGCCAGCAGCTTAAGGGGGTACGAGCAGTACTTC
CASSLRGYEQYF
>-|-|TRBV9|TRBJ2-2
TGTGCCAGCAGCTCACTGGCAGGGGGGGAGCTGTTTTTT
CASSSLAGGELFF
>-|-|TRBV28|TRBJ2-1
TGTGCCAGCATTTCGACTAGTTACAATGAGCAGTTCTTC
CASISTSYNEQFF
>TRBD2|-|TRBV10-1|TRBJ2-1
TGCGCCAGCAGTGATCTTGCGGGAGGGGACAATGAGCAGTTCTTC
CASSDLAGGDNEQFF
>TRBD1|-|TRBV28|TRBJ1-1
TGTGCCAGCAGTTTACCCCTGACAGGGCCTAACACTGAAGCTTTCTTT
CASSLPLTGPNTEAFF
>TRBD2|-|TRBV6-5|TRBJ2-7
TGTGCCAGCAGTTACGCGCTAGCGGGAGCTGACGAGCAGTACTTC
CASSYALAGADEQYF
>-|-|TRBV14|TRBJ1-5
TGTGCCAGCAGCCAAGACTCAGGACAAGTCCTTTCGTCCCAGCATTTT
CASSQDSGQVLSSQHF
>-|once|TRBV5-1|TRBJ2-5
TGCGCCAGCAGCTCAGAAAATTCAAGAGGGACCCAGTACTTC
CASSSENSRGTQYF
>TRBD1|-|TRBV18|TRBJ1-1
TGTGCCAGCTCCCGGGACAGAGAGAACACTGAAGCTTTCTTT
CASSRDRENTEAFF
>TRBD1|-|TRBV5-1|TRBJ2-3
TGCGCCAGCAGCTTGGCGGGACAGGTCACAGATACGCAGTATTTT
CASSLAGQVTDTQYF
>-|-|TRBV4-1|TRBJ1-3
TGCGCCAGCAGCCAAGATGGAGACTTCGGAAACACCATATATTTT
CASSQDGDFGNTIYF
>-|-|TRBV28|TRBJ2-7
TGTGCCAGCAGGGGGACAAACTTCTACGAGCAGTACTTC
CASRGTNFYEQYF
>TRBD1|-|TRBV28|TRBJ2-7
TGTGCCAGCACCGGGGACAGACCCTACGAGCAGTACTTC
CASTGDRPYEQYF
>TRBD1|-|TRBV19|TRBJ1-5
TGTGCCAGTAGTATACAGGGGGTGGATCAGCCCCAGCATTTT
CASSIQGVDQPQHF